These T cell receptor beta chains were read from a single sample in a study of cytomegalovirus exposure and HLA in healthy donors. TCRdb keeps only in-frame clones here, not all; method: immunoSEQ multiplex PCR. Counted here are 95,000 to 150,000 clones, roughly 84% occurring once; the ten biggest clones make up about 2%. Sequencing was done on a sample of PBMCs. These receptors originate from a woman in her twenties or thirties in good health and CMV-seronegative. Each CDR3 is given with its conserved first and last residue. A D gene is named only where the DNA matches it firmly. Clone size is given for some rows only: seen once, a few or many times, or a class if the clone is expanded.

14 | NA | NA | TRBJ2-7 | TRBV27 | TGTGCCAGCAGTTTATCCTTACAACCCTACGAGCAGTACTTC | CASSLSLQPYEQYF
15 | NA | TRBD1 | TRBJ1-2 | TRBV13 | TGTGCCAGCAGCAACCTACTACAGGGGGGCTATGGCTACACCTTC | CASSNLLQGGYGYTF
19 | NA | NA | TRBJ1-2 | TRBV13 | TGTGCCAGCATCGCAAGGGGTGACCGGGACTCCATGCGGGGCTATGGCTACACCTTC | CASIARGDRDSMRGYGYTF
15 | NA | TRBD2 | TRBJ2-7 | TRBV7-9 | TGTGCCAGCAGTCCCGGAGCGGGGGGAGGTCGCGAGCAGTACTTC | CASSPGAGGGREQYF
13 | NA | TRBD1 | TRBJ1-1 | TRBV18 | TGTGCCAGCTCACTGGACAGGGGCACTGAAGCTTTCTTT | CASSLDRGTEAFF
16 | NA | TRBD2 | TRBJ2-3 | TRBV15 | TGTGCCACCAGCCCCGGGACTAGCGGGGGGGTAGATACGCAGTATTTT | CATSPGTSGGVDTQYF
15 | NA | TRBD1 | TRBJ2-7 | TRBV7-2 | TGTGCCAGCAGCCCGGACAGGGGCGACTCCTACGAGCAGTACTTC | CASSPDRGDSYEQYF
19 | NA | TRBD1 | TRBJ2-7 | TRBV7-8 | TGTGCCAGCAGCTTAGGGACCTTTCCATCGGCAGGGGGCCCATACGAGCAGTACTTC | CASSLGTFPSAGGPYEQYF
13 | NA | NA | TRBJ2-7 | TRBV29-1 | TGCAGCGTTGAAGACAGGATCGACTACGAGCAGTACTTC | CSVEDRIDYEQYF
13 | NA | TRBD1 | TRBJ1-6 | TRBV30 | TGTGCCTGGAGTGAACAGGGGGTTCCACCCCTCCACTTT | CAWSEQGVPPLHF
16 | NA | TRBD2 | TRBJ2-1 | TRBV7-2 | TGTGCCAGCAGCTTAAGACTAGCGGGGGGATGGCATGAGCAGTTCTTC | CASSLRLAGGWHEQFF
19 | NA | TRBD2 | TRBJ2-1 | TRBV7-9 | TGTGCCAGCAGCTCAATCCTAGCGGGGGGGACCCTCTCCTACAATGAGCAGTTCTTC | CASSSILAGGTLSYNEQFF
16 | few | TRBD1 | TRBJ1-5 | TRBV18 | TGTGCCAGCTCGCGGACAGGGGAAGGTTCCAATCAGCCCCAGCATTTT | CASSRTGEGSNQPQHF
13 | NA | NA | TRBJ2-3 | TRBV11-3 | TGTGCCAGCAGCCCGACAGTTGGAGATACGCAGTATTTT | CASSPTVGDTQYF
19 | NA | NA | TRBJ2-3 | TRBV13 | TGTGCCAGCAGCTTAGAAGCCCGACTAGGTGGACCAGGCACAGATACGCAGTATTTT | CASSLEARLGGPGTDTQYF
14 | NA | NA | TRBJ1-2 | TRBV5-1 | TGCGCCAGCACCCCAAGGGGCGGAAACTATGGCTACACCTTC | CASTPRGGNYGYTF
13 | NA | TRBD1 | TRBJ1-1 | TRBV19 | TGTGCCAGTAGTTCCAGGGGGGATACTGAAGCTTTCTTT | CASSSRGDTEAFF
14 | NA | TRBD1 | TRBJ1-2 | TRBV4-3 | TGCGCCAGCAGCCAAGATCGAGGGGGCGATGGCTACACCTTC | CASSQDRGGDGYTF
15 | NA | NA | TRBJ2-7 | TRBV6-1 | TGTGCCAGCAGTTTTCCCCGGGACACTTCCTACGAGCAGTACTTC | CASSFPRDTSYEQYF
16 | NA | NA | TRBJ1-2 | TRBV6-4 | TGTGCCAGCAGTGACTCAGGCTCGGTGGGCTACTATGGCTACACCTTC | CASSDSGSVGYYGYTF
16 | NA | TRBD1 | TRBJ2-2 | TRBV7-2 | TGTGCCAGCAGACATCCCCGGGACAGCTACACCGGGGAGCTGTTTTTT | CASRHPRDSYTGELFF
15 | NA | NA | TRBJ2-4 | TRBV18 | TGTGCCAGCTCCCAAAGCCGGAGGATAAAAAACATTCAGTACTTC | CASSQSRRIKNIQYF
15 | few | NA | TRBJ1-2 | TRBV7-8 | TGTGCCAGCAGCTTATCCTTTAGGGGATTGTATGGCTACACCTTC | CASSLSFRGLYGYTF
15 | NA | TRBD2 | TRBJ2-1 | TRBV6-4 | TGTGCCAGCAGTGAAGCGGGGGGCTCCTACAATGAGCAGTTCTTC | CASSEAGGSYNEQFF
14 | NA | NA | TRBJ1-2 | TRBV15 | TGTGCCACCAGCAGTGGGAGACGATTAGATGGCTACACCTTC | CATSSGRRLDGYTF
15 | NA | TRBD2 | TRBJ2-3 | TRBV6-4 | TGTGCCAGCAGTGAATCTAGCGGGGGGTCAGATACGCAGTATTTT | CASSESSGGSDTQYF
15 | NA | TRBD1 | TRBJ1-2 | TRBV5-1 | TGCGCCAGCAGCTACGGACAGGGGGCTAACTATGGCTACACCTTC | CASSYGQGANYGYTF
14 | NA | TRBD1 | TRBJ2-5 | TRBV11-2 | TGTGCCAGCAGCTTATTGGGACAGCAAGAGACCCAGTACTTC | CASSLLGQQETQYF
14 | NA | TRBD1 | TRBJ2-5 | TRBV2 | TGTGCCAGCAGTGTTGACAGGGGGTCGGAGACCCAGTACTTC | CASSVDRGSETQYF
15 | NA | TRBD1 | TRBJ2-2 | TRBV27 | TGTGCCAGCAGTTCCTCGGGACAGTACACCGGGGAGCTGTTTTTT | CASSSSGQYTGELFF
16 | NA | TRBD1 | TRBJ2-5 | TRBV18 | TGTGCCAGCTCACTTACAGGGGGCGCACGCCAAGAGACCCAGTACTTC | CASSLTGGARQETQYF
17 | NA | TRBD2 | TRBJ2-7 | TRBV29-1 | TGCAGCGCCTCGAGGGGTAGCGGGGGGGGAAGCTCCTACGAGCAGTACTTC | CSASRGSGGGSSYEQYF
15 | NA | NA | TRBJ1-5 | TRBV6-1 | TGTGCCAGCAGTGGGGGGGACGGTAGCAATCAGCCCCAGCATTTT | CASSGGDGSNQPQHF
13 | NA | NA | TRBJ2-5 | TRBV5-6 | TGTGCCAGCAGCTCGTTGCAGGGAGAGACCCAGTACTTC | CASSSLQGETQYF
13 | few | NA | TRBJ1-2 | TRBV9 | TGTGCCAGCAGCGTAGCCTCGGGAAGTGGCTACACCTTC | CASSVASGSGYTF
17 | NA | TRBD1 | TRBJ2-2 | TRBV14 | TGTGCCAGCAGCCCGAAGGGGGCAGGCCTGAACACCGGGGAGCTGTTTTTT | CASSPKGAGLNTGELFF
15 | few | TRBD1 | TRBJ1-1 | TRBV18 | TGTGCCAGCTCACCCTTACAGGGGACGGGCACTGAAGCTTTCTTT | CASSPLQGTGTEAFF
15 | NA | TRBD1 | TRBJ1-1 | TRBV7-9 | TGTGCCAGCAGCTCGTGGGACAGTTTGAACACTGAAGCTTTCTTT | CASSSWDSLNTEAFF
16 | NA | TRBD1 | TRBJ1-2 | TRBV27 | TGTGCCAGCAGTCCTAGCCGACAGGGTTGGAACTATGGCTACACCTTC | CASSPSRQGWNYGYTF
16 | NA | TRBD1 | TRBJ1-3 | TRBV7-8 | TGTGCCAGCAGCCCGGACAGGTTAACCTCTGGAAACACCATATATTTT | CASSPDRLTSGNTIYF
14 | NA | NA | TRBJ1-2 | TRBV6-5 | TGTGCCAGCAGTTACGGTCTGGGGGGGGATGGCTACACCTTC | CASSYGLGGDGYTF
15 | few | TRBD1 | TRBJ1-4 | TRBV5-4 | TGTGCCAGCAGCGACTTCCGGGACAGTAATGAAAAACTGTTTTTT | CASSDFRDSNEKLFF
16 | many | NA | TRBJ1-2 | TRBV11-2 | TGTGCCAGCAGTTCTCTAACCGGAGGGGGGGCGAATGGCTACACCTTC | CASSSLTGGGANGYTF
16 | NA | TRBD2 | TRBJ2-1 | TRBV5-1 | TGCGCCAGCAGCTGGACGACTAGCGGGGCGTACGTCGAGCAGTTCTTC | CASSWTTSGAYVEQFF
15 | NA | TRBD1 | TRBJ1-3 | TRBV5-6 | TGTGCCAGCAGCCGGACAGGGTCGGGGGGAAACACCATATATTTT | CASSRTGSGGNTIYF
15 | once | TRBD1 | TRBJ2-7 | TRBV4-1 | TGCGCCAGCAGCCGAATGGGACAGGGAGATAGCGAGCAGTACTTC | CASSRMGQGDSEQYF